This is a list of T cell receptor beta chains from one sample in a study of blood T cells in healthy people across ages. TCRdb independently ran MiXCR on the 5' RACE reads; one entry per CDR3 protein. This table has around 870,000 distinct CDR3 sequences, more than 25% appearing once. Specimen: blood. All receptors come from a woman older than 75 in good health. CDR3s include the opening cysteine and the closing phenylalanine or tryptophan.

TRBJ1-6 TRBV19 CATRDRGFNSPLHF
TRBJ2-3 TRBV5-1 CASSLGGLAGGRTDTQYF
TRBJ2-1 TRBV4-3 CASSRPGTGDNEQFF
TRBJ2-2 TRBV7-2 CASSPRGELFF
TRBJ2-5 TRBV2 CASSSSRDRGGETQYF
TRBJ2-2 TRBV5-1 CASSHRGQSGELFF
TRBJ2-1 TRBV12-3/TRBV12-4 CASRPGQGEQFF
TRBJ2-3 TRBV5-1 CASSVGGGRADTQYF
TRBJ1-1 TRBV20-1 CSARDRGAGDTEAFF
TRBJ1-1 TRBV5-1 CASSLISVGMNTEAFF
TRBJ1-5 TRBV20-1 CSAGDGQGSNQPQHF
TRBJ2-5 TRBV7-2 CASSLRNRARQETQYF
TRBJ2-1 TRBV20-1 CSARDRYSYNEQFF
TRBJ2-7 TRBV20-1 CSARRTGKSYEQYF
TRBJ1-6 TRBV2 CASTRGNSSPLHF
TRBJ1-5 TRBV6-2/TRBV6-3 CASSYAGTGYNQPQHF
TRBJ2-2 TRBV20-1 CSANLAGGTGELFF
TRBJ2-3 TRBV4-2 CASSQWPGQSDTQYF
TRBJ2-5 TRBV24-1 CATSVSQETQYF
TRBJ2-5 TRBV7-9 CASRRFGQETQYF
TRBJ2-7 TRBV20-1 CSVLRFGGLGNEQYF
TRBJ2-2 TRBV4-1 CASSQIADTGELFF